The T cell receptor (beta chain) under discussion was sequenced for a study of PD-1 blockade in mismatch repair-deficient tumors. Across the whole study: Patients had about 13 mismatch repair-deficient cancer types and were previously treated and progressing. Study conclusions and caveats: Rapid post-treatment expansion, then contraction, generally preceding radiologic response, marked tumor-resident clones.

Using immunoSEQ multiplex PCR, the repertoire was profiled, and TCRdb retains in-frame clones only, with some absent. The table has 15,000 or so clones, 80% to 85% seen once. Trimming removed 0 bases from V and 5 bases from J, with 20 bases in between. Germline assignment: CDR1 SNHLY and CDR2 FYNNEI. The CDR3 is 18 residues long. Comment on this clone: Its cognate antigen is unknown.

All patients were mismatch repair deficient, assessed by either PCR or immunohistochemistry. TCR sequencing covered a few patients who responded to pembrolizumab. The sample was PBMCs, taken 4 weeks after starting pembrolizumab. The chain is built from TRBV2 and TRBJ2-1, with D possibly matching TRBD2 (6 bases). The sequence came from an adult with mismatch repair-deficient cancer. CDR3 DNA sequence: TGTGCCAGCAGTGAAGCGCCCGGGACTCCACGGGTCGACAATGAGCAGTTCTTC. Amino acids: CASSEAPGTPRVDNEQFF.